This T cell receptor (beta chain) was found in a study of T cells in localized non-small cell lung cancer. Findings of the study overall: The highest T cell clonality was in uninvolved adjacent lung, above tumor. For the top 100 tumor clones, a median about 50 also appeared in adjacent lung. Greater T cell density in blood accompanied longer overall survival.

Trimming removed 7 bases from V and 3 bases from J, with 15 bases in between. The CDR3 runs 14 residues. Germline CDR1 is WSHSY and CDR2 is SAAADI. Sequencing used immunoSEQ multiplex PCR; TCRdb keeps in-frame clones, though not all of them. This table has 90,000 to 100,000 clones, roughly 90% appearing once. The table lists this clone with a few counts. The target antigen is unknown. V and J are TRBV10-2 and TRBJ1-1; D not resolved. This TCR derives from a woman aged 35 to 70 with stage II squamous cell lung carcinoma. The specimen comprised PBMCs, sampled before any cancer treatment. The CDR3 loop is CASTERQAYTEAFF. DNA of the CDR3: TGCGCCAGCACCGAGAGGCAGGCTTACACTGAAGCTTTCTTT.